The 16 T cell receptor beta chains given below trace back to one sample, sequenced in a study of long-term antiretroviral therapy in people with HIV. An immunoSEQ assay, version v3.0, was performed at survey level. Sequenced by immunoSEQ multiplex PCR; TCRdb stores in-frame clones only, minus some. This table has about 39,000 clones, 85% to 90% appearing once. The specimen was unsorted PBMCs, collected 1.2 years after starting antiretroviral therapy. All receptors come from a woman aged 45 to 65 with HIV.

V is TRBV7-2 and J is TRBJ2-7; no firm D call. In germline, CDR1 is SGHTA, CDR2 FQGNSA. The length of the CDR3 is 13 residues. Trimming removed 2 bases at V and 1 base at J, with 6 bases between. CDR3 DNA sequence: TGTGCCAGCAGCTTAACAGAATCCTACGAGCAGTACTTC. It translates to CASSLTESYEQYF. The variable domain in full, completed from reference TRBV7-2 and TRBJ2-7, reads GAGVSQSPSNKVTEKGKDVELRCDPISGHTALYWYRQSLGQGLEFLIYFQGNSAPDKSGLPSDRFSAERTGGSVSTLTIQRTQQEDSAVYLCASSLTESYEQYFGPGTRLTVT.

The rearrangement joins TRBV10-3 to TRBJ1-5, with TRBD1 as a possible D gene (6 bases). CDR1 and CDR2 (germline): ENHRY, SYGVKD. The CDR3 sequence is 17 residues long. V was trimmed by 3 bases and J by 0 bases, leaving 15 bases between them. The CDR3 DNA follows: TGTGCCATCAGTGAATGGGGAGGGGGTCCTAGCAATCAGCCCCAGCATTTT. As protein: CAISEWGGGPSNQPQHF.

The chain is built from TRBV10-2 and TRBJ2-5; 7 bases match TRBD1. The germline V gene encodes CDR1 WSHSY and CDR2 SAAADI. This CDR3 has 13 residues. The V segment lost 7 bases and the J segment 1 base; nucleotides outside the gene matches: 3. The CDR3, as DNA: TGCGCCAGCACTACAGGGGTCCAAGAGACCCAGTACTTC. This translates into CASTTGVQETQYF.

V is TRBV19 and J is TRBJ2-1, with 9 bases matching TRBD1. The germline V gene has CDR1 LNHDA and CDR2 SQIVND (reference sequence). The CDR3 extends over 15 amino acids. V lost 6 bases and J lost 0; bases outside the gene matches: 3. Here the CDR3 DNA reads TGTGCCAGTAGACGGGACAGGGACTCCTACAATGAGCAGTTCTTC. Translating gives CASRRDRDSYNEQFF.

The count of this clone is one. This chain uses TRBV6-1 with TRBJ1-6, with 10 bases that match TRBD1. The CDR3 loop spans 15 amino acids. CDR1 is MNHNS and CDR2 is SASEGT in the germline V gene. J gave up 7 bases and V 6 bases, and 6 bases lay outside the gene matches. The CDR3 region has the DNA TGTGCCAGCAGACCGGGACAGGGGCTAAATTCACCCCTCCACTTT. Its translation is CASRPGQGLNSPLHF.

The rearrangement uses TRBV7-9 and TRBJ2-1; D is ambiguous. This CDR3 is 13 amino acids long. In germline, CDR1 is SEHNR, CDR2 FQNEAQ (reference sequence). V lost 0 bases to trimming and J lost 8 bases, with 8 bases between them. This CDR3 is CASSLAGPDEQFF. CDR3 bases: TGTGCCAGCAGCTTAGCAGGGCCGGATGAGCAGTTCTTC.

The chain employs TRBV30 and TRBJ2-5; D unresolved. This CDR3 spans 12 amino acids. V lost 0 bases and J 5 bases, leaving 7 bases between the germline ends. CDR1 GTSNPN and CDR2 SVGIG come from the germline V gene (reference sequence). CDR3 bases: TGTGCCTGGAGTGTCCCCTGGGAGACCCAGTACTTC. It encodes CAWSVPWETQYF.

The rearrangement joins TRBV6-5 to TRBJ2-7, with D unclear. Germline V gene data show CDR1 as MNHEY and CDR2 as SVGAGI. V shed 2 bases and J shed 7 bases, with 18 bases lying between them. The length of the CDR3 is 15 residues. In nucleotides, the CDR3 is TGTGCCAGCAGTTACCGGGCCAGTCTTCTGGGGGAGCAGTACTTC. This sequence encodes CASSYRASLLGEQYF.

The chain combines TRBV25-1 with TRBJ1-4; weak D call: TRBD1 (6 bases). V was shortened by 1 base and J by 8 bases, with 14 bases between the two germline ends. Germline lookup yields CDR1 MGHDK and CDR2 SYGVNS. The CDR3 is 15 residues long. DNA for the CDR3: TGTGCCAGCAGTGAATTCGGGGGCAGGTGGGAAAAACTGTTTTTT. It specifies CASSEFGGRWEKLFF.

The V gene is TRBV7-2, the J gene TRBJ1-2, with 7 bases matching TRBD1. The germline V gene encodes CDR1 SGHTA and CDR2 FQGNSA. This CDR3 is built from 16 residues. V gave up 4 bases and J gave up 0 bases; unmatched junction bases: 8. The DNA for the CDR3 is TGTGCCAGCAGCTATGAGGGGGCCCGCCCTAACTATGGCTACACCTTC. Protein product: CASSYEGARPNYGYTF. The whole variable domain, remainder taken from reference TRBV7-2 and TRBJ1-2, is GAGVSQSPSNKVTEKGKDVELRCDPISGHTALYWYRQSLGQGLEFLIYFQGNSAPDKSGLPSDRFSAERTGGSVSTLTIQRTQQEDSAVYLCASSYEGARPNYGYTFGSGTRLTVV.

This chain connects TRBV28 to TRBJ2-1; no reliable D call. The CDR3 has 14 amino acids. Germline CDR1 is MDHEN and CDR2 is SYDVKM. Trimming shortened V by 7 bases and J by 8 bases, and 18 bases separated the two germline ends. The CDR3 is CASTSPLLVDEQFF. The CDR3 DNA reads TGTGCCAGCACCTCCCCACTCCTAGTCGATGAGCAGTTCTTC.

The V gene is TRBV5-1, the J gene TRBJ1-1, with D possibly matching TRBD1 (6 bases). Germline CDR1 and CDR2: SGHRS and YFSETQ. The germline V and J ends were trimmed by 3 bases and 1 base, with 19 bases remaining between them. The CDR3 sequence is 17 residues long. The CDR3 reads CASSSPSGAPENTEAFF. The CDR3 DNA follows: TGCGCCAGCAGCTCGCCTTCGGGGGCACCCGAGAACACTGAAGCTTTCTTT.

The chain recombines TRBV9 with TRBJ2-7; D tentatively reads TRBD1 or TRBD2 (6 bases each). V was trimmed by 0 bases and J by 5 bases, leaving 12 bases between them. The germline gives CDR1 SGDLS, CDR2 YYNGEE. The CDR3 is 14 residues long. The CDR3 protein is CASSVGGARDEQYF. Here the CDR3 DNA reads TGTGCCAGCAGCGTAGGGGGGGCCAGGGACGAGCAGTACTTC.

CDR3 bases: TGTGCCATCAGTGCCCCCCATAGCGGGGGGAGCACAGATACGCAGTATTTT. It yields the protein CAISAPHSGGSTDTQYF. The chain links TRBV10-3 to TRBJ2-3, with 10 bases identical to TRBD2. J was trimmed by 0 bases and V by 4 bases; bases with no gene match: 7. The germline V gene has CDR1 ENHRY and CDR2 SYGVKD. CDR3 length: 17 residues.

The chain uses TRBV2 and TRBJ1-1; TRBD1 might be the D (5 bases). Germline V lookup: CDR1 SNHLY, CDR2 FYNNEI. The V end lost 2 bases, the J end lost 5 bases, and 12 bases lay between the germline ends. The CDR3 spans 14 residues. The DNA of the CDR3 is TGTGCCAGCAGTGAACGCCAGGGTAGAACTGAAGCTTTCTTT. Encoded protein: CASSERQGRTEAFF.

In this sample, this clone turned up once. The V gene is TRBV7-8, the J gene TRBJ2-7; D may be TRBD1 (6 bases). Germline CDR1 and CDR2: SGHVS and FQNEAQ. This CDR3 is 13 amino acids long. V shed 1 base and J shed 2 bases, with 6 bases lying between them. The CDR3 here is CASSLGDTYEQYF. CDR3 sequence (DNA): TGTGCCAGCAGCTTAGGGGACACCTACGAGCAGTACTTC.